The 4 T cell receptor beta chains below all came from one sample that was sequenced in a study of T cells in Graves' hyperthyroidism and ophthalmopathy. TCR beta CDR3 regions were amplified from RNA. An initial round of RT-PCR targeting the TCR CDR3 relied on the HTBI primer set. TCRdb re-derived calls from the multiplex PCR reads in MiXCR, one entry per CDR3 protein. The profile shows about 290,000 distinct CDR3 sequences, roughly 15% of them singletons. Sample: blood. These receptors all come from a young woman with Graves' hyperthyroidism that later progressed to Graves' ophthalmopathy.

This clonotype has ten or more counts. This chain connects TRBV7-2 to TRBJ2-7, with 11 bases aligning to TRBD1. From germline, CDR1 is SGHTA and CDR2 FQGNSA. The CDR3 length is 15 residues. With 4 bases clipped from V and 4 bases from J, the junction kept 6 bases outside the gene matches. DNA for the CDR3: TGTGCCAGCAGCTCAGGGACAGGGGGATTGTACGAGCAGTACTTC. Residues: CASSSGTGGLYEQYF.

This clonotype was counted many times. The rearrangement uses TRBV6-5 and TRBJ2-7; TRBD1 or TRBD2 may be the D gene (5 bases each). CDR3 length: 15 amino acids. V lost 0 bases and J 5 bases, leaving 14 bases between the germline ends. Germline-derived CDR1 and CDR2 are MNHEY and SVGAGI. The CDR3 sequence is CASSYSAQGRNEQYF. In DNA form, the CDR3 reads TGTGCCAGCAGTTACTCAGCCCAGGGACGGAACGAGCAGTACTTC.

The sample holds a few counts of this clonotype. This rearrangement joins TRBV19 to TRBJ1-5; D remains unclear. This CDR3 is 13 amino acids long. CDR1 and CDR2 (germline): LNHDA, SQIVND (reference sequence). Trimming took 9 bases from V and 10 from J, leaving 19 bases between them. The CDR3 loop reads CASRRRDGFPQHF. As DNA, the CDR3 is TGTGCCAGCCGCCGGAGGGATGGCTTTCCCCAGCATTTT.

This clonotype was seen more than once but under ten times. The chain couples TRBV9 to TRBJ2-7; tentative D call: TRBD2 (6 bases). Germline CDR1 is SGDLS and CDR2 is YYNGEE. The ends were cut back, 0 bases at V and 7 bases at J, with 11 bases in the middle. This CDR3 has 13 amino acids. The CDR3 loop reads CASSVGGLGEQYF. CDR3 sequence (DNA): TGTGCCAGCAGCGTAGGGGGACTGGGTGAGCAGTACTTC. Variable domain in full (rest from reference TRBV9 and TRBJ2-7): DSGVTQTPKHLITATGQRVTLRCSPRSGDLSVYWYQQSLDQGLQFLIQYYNGEERAKGNILERFSAQQFPDLHSELNLSSLELGDSALYFCASSVGGLGEQYFGPGTRLTVT.